Listed here are 3 T cell receptor beta chains from one sample, sequenced in a study of T cells expressing NK-cell markers. TCRdb reprocessed the 5' RACE reads; each CDR3 protein has one entry and no DNA is given. This sample contains about 150,000 distinct CDR3 sequences. Sequencing used blood T cells: a sorted CD56 or NKG2C T cell subset, CD4+ or CD8+ T cells, or bulk PBMC T cells (not recorded which). The source is a woman aged 50 to 60 in good health.

This chain joins TRBV4-2 and TRBJ2-1; the TCRdb call, TRBD1, lacks DNA for checking. The CDR3 is made up of 13 amino acids. The germline V gene encodes CDR1 LGHNA and CDR2 YNFKEQ. CDR3 amino acids: CASSQGGFNEQFF.

J is TRBJ2-1 and V is TRBV7-3; without DNA, the TCRdb call of TRBD2 cannot be checked. Germline-derived CDR1 and CDR2 are SGHTA and FQGTGA. The CDR3 length is 14 residues. The CDR3 spells CASSLGASQGEQFF.

The chain carries TRBV29-1 and TRBJ2-7; TCRdb proposes TRBD2, but this gene call is untestable without DNA. The CDR3 contains 14 residues. Germline V gene data show CDR1 as SQVTM and CDR2 as ANQGSEA. The CDR3 reads CSFSLAGGSHEQYF.